This T cell receptor beta chain comes out of a study of a mutant IDH1 vaccine in newly diagnosed glioma. Regarding time point: baseline, week 1 (first vaccination visit). The treatment is: pre-vaccination baseline after standard-of-care therapy. CDR3 length: 14 amino acids. Germline loops: CDR1 MRHNA, CDR2 SNTAGT. Trimming took 5 bases from V and 8 from J; bases not matched to a gene: 10. The protocol was immunoSEQ multiplex PCR, while the TCRdb copy is restricted to in-frame clones and leaves out a portion. The table shows around 60,000 clones, with about nine tenths occurring only once. The input for sequencing was PBMCs, taken from a glioma patient treated with radiotherapy, temozolomide or both. The sequence derives from a middle-aged man with glioma. This chain links TRBV6-4 with TRBJ2-3; the match to TRBD2 covers 7 bases. In nucleotides, the CDR3 is TGTGCCAGCAGTATTGAGGGAGGGGCTGCTACGCAGTATTTT. Encoded protein: CASSIEGGAATQYF.